Below, one T cell receptor (beta chain) is given with its context. This record comes from a study of blood T cell repertoires in COVID-19. For the study at large: Collection of acute and convalescent COVID-19 samples took place in the United States, Italy and Spain.

After removal of 5 bases from V and 11 bases from J, the junction contained 10 bases not matched to a gene. This CDR3 region has 13 residues. Germline assignment: CDR1 MNHEY and CDR2 SVGAGI. The cohort comprised adults aged 18 to 89 years residing in about two dozen US areas. How the authors handled the data: Researchers report that nucleated cell counts were estimated from reference gene primer amplification. Produced via immunoSEQ multiplex PCR; TCRdb's table is partial and in-frame only. V and J calls and clone size are copied from that table; D and trimming were computed from the DNA. The table lists roughly 280,000 clones, over 80% of them singletons.

Material for sequencing was PBMCs or T cells enriched from blood (not recorded which). The chain is built from TRBV6-5 and TRBJ1-1, with 8 nucleotides matching TRBD1. The receptor comes from a woman younger than 45 with acute COVID-19. For the CDR3, the DNA is TGTGCCAGCAGTCCACGGACAGGGATGGAGGCTTTCTTT. This gives the protein CASSPRTGMEAFF.